This TCR beta chain was captured by sequencing in a study of blood T cell repertoires in COVID-19. The ends lost 4 bases at V and 0 bases at J; junction bases unmatched: 2. The CDR3 consists of 15 residues. Germline CDR1 is SGHTA and CDR2 is FQGNSA. In the study's own analysis: Quantification of nucleated cells was approximated via reference gene primer amplification. Using immunoSEQ multiplex PCR, the repertoire was profiled, and TCRdb retains in-frame clones only, with some absent. The V and J calls and clone size are taken from that table; D and trimming were inferred from the DNA. The data contain more than 200,000 clones, 82% of them seen just once; the ten biggest clones take up under 8.5%. The Seattle patients, enrolled during active infection, were followed longitudinally.

The sample consisted of peripheral blood. The clonotype was recovered from a woman of 80 years or more with COVID-19, enrolled during active disease. This chain joins TRBV7-2 and TRBJ2-1; 8 bases line up with TRBD2. This CDR3 is CASSSTSASYNEQFF. The CDR3 DNA reads TGTGCCAGCAGCTCGACTAGCGCCTCCTACAATGAGCAGTTCTTC.